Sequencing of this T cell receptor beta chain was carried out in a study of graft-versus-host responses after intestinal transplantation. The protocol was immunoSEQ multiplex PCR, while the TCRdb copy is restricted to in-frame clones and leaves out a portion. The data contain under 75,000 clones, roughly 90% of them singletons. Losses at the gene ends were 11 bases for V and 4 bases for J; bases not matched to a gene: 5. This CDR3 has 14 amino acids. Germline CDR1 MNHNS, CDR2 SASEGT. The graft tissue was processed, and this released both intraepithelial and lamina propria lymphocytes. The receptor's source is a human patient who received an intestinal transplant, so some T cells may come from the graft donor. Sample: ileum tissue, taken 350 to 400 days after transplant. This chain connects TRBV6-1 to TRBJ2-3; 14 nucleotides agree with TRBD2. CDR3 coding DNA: TGTGCCGGGGGGACTAGCGGGAGCGCAGATACGCAGTATTTT. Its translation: CAGGTSGSADTQYF.